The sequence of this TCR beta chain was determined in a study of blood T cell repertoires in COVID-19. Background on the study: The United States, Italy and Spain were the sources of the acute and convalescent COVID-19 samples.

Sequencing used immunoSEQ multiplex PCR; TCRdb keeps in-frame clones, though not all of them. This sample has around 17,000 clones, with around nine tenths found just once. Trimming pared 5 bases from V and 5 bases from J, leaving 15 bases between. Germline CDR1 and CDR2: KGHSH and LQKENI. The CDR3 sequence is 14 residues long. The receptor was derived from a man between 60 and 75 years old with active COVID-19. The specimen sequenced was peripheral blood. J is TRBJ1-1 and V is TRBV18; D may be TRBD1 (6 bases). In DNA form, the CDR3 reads TGTGCCAGCTCAGGTACCAGGGGCGAGACTGAAGCTTTCTTT. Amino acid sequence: CASSGTRGETEAFF.